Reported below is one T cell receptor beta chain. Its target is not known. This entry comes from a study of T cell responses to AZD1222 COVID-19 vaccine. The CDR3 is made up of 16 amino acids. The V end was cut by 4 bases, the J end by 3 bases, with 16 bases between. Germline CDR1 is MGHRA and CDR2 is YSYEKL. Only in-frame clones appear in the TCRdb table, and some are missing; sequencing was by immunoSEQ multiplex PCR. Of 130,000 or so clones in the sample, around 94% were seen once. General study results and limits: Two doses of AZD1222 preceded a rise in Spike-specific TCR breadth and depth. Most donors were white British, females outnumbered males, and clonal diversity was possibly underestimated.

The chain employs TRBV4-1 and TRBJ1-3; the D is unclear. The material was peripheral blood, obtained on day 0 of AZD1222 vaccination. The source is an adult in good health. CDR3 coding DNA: TGCGCCAGCAGCCCTGTTGGGTCCGCGATTGGAAACACCATATATTTT. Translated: CASSPVGSAIGNTIYF.